This T cell receptor (beta chain) emerged from a study of shared T cell receptors in the human thymus. Method: immunoSEQ multiplex PCR; TCRdb's copy keeps in-frame clones and lacks some. In the table there are 650,000 to 950,000 clones, 70% to 90% of which are singletons. Germline V lookup: CDR1 MDHEN, CDR2 SYDVKM. Unmatched junction bases numbered 12, after V lost 3 bases and J lost 8 bases. This CDR3 contains 16 residues. This clone was counted a few times. These data were likewise used in another study, on human thymus T cells. Per that study: Immunologically healthy infants in Finland undergoing congenital heart defect surgery were the donors. Resections from corrective heart surgery provided thymus tissue. Within thymic and blood repertoires, V and J gene usage appeared to be biased. In unrelated individuals, thymic repertoires overlapped highly, according to related research.

The TCR was taken from a girl under three years old with a congenital heart defect. The chain links TRBV28 to TRBJ2-3; 9 bases match TRBD2. Sequencing used thymocytes. This chain's CDR3 is CASSLGMRGGQGTQYF. The CDR3 nucleotides read TGTGCCAGCAGTTTGGGTATGCGGGGGGGCCAGGGTACGCAGTATTTT.